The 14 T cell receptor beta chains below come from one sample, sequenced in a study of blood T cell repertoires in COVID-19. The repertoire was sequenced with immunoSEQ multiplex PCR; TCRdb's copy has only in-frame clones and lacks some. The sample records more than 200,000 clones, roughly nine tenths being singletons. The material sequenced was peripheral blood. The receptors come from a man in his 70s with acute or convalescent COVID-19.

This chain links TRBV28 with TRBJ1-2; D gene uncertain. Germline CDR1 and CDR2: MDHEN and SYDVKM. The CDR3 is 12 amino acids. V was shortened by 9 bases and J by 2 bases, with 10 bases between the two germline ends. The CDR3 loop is CASSGLNYGYTF. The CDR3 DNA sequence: TGTGCCAGTTCCGGACTGAACTATGGCTACACCTTC.

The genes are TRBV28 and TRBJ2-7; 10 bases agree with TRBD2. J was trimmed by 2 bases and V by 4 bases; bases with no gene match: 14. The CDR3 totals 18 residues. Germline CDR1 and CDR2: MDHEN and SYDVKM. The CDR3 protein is CASSSIPPGSGRTYEQYF. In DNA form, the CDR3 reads TGTGCCAGCAGTTCGATACCCCCTGGTAGCGGGAGGACCTACGAGCAGTACTTC. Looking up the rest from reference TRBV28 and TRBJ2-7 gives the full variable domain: DVKVTQSSRYLVKRTGEKVFLECVQDMDHENMFWYRQDPGLGLRLIYFSYDVKMKEKGDIPEGYSVSREKKERFSLILESASTNQTSMYLCASSSIPPGSGRTYEQYFGPGTRLTVT.

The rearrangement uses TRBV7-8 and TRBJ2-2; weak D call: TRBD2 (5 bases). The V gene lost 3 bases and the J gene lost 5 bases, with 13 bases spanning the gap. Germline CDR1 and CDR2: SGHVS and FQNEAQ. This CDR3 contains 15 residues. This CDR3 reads CASSLRVLRTGELFF. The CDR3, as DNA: TGTGCCAGCAGCTTGAGGGTCCTGCGAACCGGGGAGCTGTTTTTT.

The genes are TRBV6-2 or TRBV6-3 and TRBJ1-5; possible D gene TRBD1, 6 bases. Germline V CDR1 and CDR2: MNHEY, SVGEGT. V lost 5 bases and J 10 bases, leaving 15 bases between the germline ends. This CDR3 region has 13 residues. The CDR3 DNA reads TGTGCCAGCAGTCAACAACAGGGCCACCCCCAGCATTTT. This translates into CASSQQQGHPQHF.

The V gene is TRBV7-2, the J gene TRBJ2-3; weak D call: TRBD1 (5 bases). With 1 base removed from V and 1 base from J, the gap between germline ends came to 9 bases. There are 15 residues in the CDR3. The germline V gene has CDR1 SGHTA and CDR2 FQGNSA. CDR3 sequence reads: CASSLVATGTDTQYF. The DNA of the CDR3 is TGTGCCAGCAGCTTAGTTGCGACAGGCACAGATACGCAGTATTTT. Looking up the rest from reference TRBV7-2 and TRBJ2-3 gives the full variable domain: GAGVSQSPSNKVTEKGKDVELRCDPISGHTALYWYRQSLGQGLEFLIYFQGNSAPDKSGLPSDRFSAERTGGSVSTLTIQRTQQEDSAVYLCASSLVATGTDTQYFGPGTRLTVL.

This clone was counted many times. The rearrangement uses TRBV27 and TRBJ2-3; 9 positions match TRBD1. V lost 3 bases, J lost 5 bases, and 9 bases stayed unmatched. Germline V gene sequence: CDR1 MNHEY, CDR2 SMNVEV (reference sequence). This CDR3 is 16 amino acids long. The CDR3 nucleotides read TGTGCCAGCAGTTTCCCCCCCGGACAGGGGAGAGATACGCAGTATTTT. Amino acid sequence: CASSFPPGQGRDTQYF.

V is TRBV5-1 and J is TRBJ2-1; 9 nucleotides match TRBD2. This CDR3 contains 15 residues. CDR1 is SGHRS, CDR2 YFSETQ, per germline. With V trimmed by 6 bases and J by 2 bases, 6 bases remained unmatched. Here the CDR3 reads CASNLVAGAYNEQFF. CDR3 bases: TGCGCCAGCAACCTCGTAGCGGGAGCCTACAATGAGCAGTTCTTC.

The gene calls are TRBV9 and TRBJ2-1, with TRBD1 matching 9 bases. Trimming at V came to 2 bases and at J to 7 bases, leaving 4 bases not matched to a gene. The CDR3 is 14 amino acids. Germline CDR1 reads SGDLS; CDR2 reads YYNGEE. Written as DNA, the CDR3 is TGTGCCAGCAGCGTTAGAGGACAGGGGAATGAGCAGTTCTTC. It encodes CASSVRGQGNEQFF.

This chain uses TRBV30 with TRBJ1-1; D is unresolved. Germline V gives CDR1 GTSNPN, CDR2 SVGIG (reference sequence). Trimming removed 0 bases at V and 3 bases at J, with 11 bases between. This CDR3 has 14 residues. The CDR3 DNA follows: TGTGCCTGGAGTGTCTTGGGCCCCGACACTGAAGCTTTCTTT. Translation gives CAWSVLGPDTEAFF.

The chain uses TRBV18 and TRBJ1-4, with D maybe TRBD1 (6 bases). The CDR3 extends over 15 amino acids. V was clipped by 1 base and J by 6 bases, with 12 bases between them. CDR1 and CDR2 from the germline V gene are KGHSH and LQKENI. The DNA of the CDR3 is TGTGCCAGCTCACCACTGGGAGGGGGATATGAAAAACTGTTTTTT. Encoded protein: CASSPLGGGYEKLFF.

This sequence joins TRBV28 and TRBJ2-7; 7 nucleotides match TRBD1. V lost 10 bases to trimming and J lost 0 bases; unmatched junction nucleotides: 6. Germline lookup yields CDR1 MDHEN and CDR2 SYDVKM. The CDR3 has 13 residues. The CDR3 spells CAKPTGSSYEQYF. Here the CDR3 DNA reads TGTGCCAAACCGACAGGGAGCTCCTACGAGCAGTACTTC.

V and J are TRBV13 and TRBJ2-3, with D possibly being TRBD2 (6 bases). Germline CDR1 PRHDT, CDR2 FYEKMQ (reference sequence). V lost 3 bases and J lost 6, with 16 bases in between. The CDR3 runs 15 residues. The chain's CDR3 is CASSLRRHSGDTQYF. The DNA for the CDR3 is TGTGCCAGCAGCTTGAGGCGGCACAGCGGGGATACGCAGTATTTT.

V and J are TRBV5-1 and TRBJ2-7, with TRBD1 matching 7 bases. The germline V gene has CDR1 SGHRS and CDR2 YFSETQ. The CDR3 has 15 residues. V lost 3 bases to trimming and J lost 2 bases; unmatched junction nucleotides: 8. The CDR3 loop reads CASSWHTGDPYEQYF. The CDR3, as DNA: TGCGCCAGCAGCTGGCACACAGGGGACCCCTACGAGCAGTACTTC. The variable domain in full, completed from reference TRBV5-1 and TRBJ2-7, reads KAGVTQTPRYLIKTRGQQVTLSCSPISGHRSVSWYQQTPGQGLQFLFEYFSETQRNKGNFPGRFSGRQFSNSRSEMNVSTLELGDSALYLCASSWHTGDPYEQYFGPGTRLTVT.

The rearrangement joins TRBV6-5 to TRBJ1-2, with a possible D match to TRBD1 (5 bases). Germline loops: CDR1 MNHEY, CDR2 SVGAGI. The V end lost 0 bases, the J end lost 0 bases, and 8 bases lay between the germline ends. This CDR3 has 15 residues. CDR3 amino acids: CASSYSGLTNYGYTF. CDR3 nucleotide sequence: TGTGCCAGCAGTTACTCGGGACTCACTAACTATGGCTACACCTTC.